The clone carrying this TCR beta chain was observed many times. Its target is unknown. In the library, individual cDNA molecules carried attached unique molecular identifiers. TCRdb re-called the 5' RACE reads with MiXCR, one entry per CDR3 protein. The sample has tens of thousands of distinct CDR3 sequences; roughly 12% are singletons. The sample originates from a study of early T cells in non-severe SARS-CoV-2 infection. In the study overall: Unsorted whole blood bulk RNA was sequenced, with unpaired chains.

Study-wide points: Anti-spike CD8 responses were favored by VDJdb matching, which missed private and CD4 specificities.

The CDR3 is 17 residues long. V trimming: 4 bases; J trimming: 5 bases; junction bases outside the gene matches: 10. The germline V gene has CDR1 KGHDR and CDR2 SFDVKD. Sequencing was carried out using whole blood. This sequence joins TRBV24-1 and TRBJ2-1, with 10 bases lining up with TRBD1. This receptor was identified in an adult who was a healthcare worker with PCR-confirmed SARS-CoV-2 infection or an uninfected control (not recorded which). CDR3: CATSENTGTGVNNEQFF. DNA of the CDR3: TGTGCCACCAGTGAAAATACCGGGACAGGGGTCAACAATGAGCAGTTCTTC.